This entry describes one TCR beta chain. This PCR relied on a set of 60 Vbeta primers and 13 Jbeta primers. Produced via immunoSEQ multiplex PCR; TCRdb's table is partial and in-frame only. The data hold hundreds of thousands of clones, with approximately 90% observed a single time. This sample is part of a study of cytomegalovirus exposure and HLA in healthy donors. The germline CDR1 and CDR2 sequences are MGHRA and YSYEKL. This CDR3 is 15 amino acids long. Trimming cost V 5 bases and J 0 bases, with 11 bases left between them. The source is a woman aged 18-29 years in good health and CMV-seronegative. The sequencing input was PBMCs. The chain uses TRBV4-1 and TRBJ1-3, with TRBD1 as a possible D gene (5 bases). CDR3 coding DNA: TGCGCCAGCAGCGCGACAGTTTTCTCTGGAAACACCATATATTTT. Its translation: CASSATVFSGNTIYF.